The 6 T cell receptor beta chains below come from one sample, sequenced in a study of early T cells in non-severe SARS-CoV-2 infection (dated by TCRdb to the early 2020s). Libraries came from 5' RACE. TCRdb lists the instrument as NextSeq 500. Starting from the raw public reads, TCRdb applied fastp trimming at Q25, assembled clones with MiXCR and retained in-frame beta chains. Each entry is one CDR3 protein sequence, shown with its most common DNA and genes. The table for this sample lists about 64,000 distinct CDR3 sequences; roughly 12% of them were counted only once. The top ten clonotypes cover over 1.3% of the sample. The sample here was whole blood, taken at baseline. These receptors all stem from an adult who was a healthcare worker with PCR-confirmed SARS-CoV-2 infection or an uninfected control (not recorded which).

In its sample, this clonotype was seen a few times. The V call is TRBV12-3 or TRBV12-4, the J call TRBJ2-2; 11 bases map to TRBD2. This CDR3 is 15 amino acids long. Trimming took 5 bases from V and 4 from J; bases not matched to a gene: 3. CDR3 protein: CASSTSGGGTGELFF. The CDR3 DNA is TGTGCCAGCAGTACTAGCGGGGGCGGCACCGGGGAGCTGTTTTTT.

This rearrangement joins TRBV4-3 to TRBJ1-1; tentative D call: TRBD1 (6 bases). The V gene lost 2 bases and the J gene lost 0 bases, with 13 bases spanning the gap. CDR1 and CDR2 from the germline V gene are LGHNA and YSLEER. CDR3 length: 16 amino acids. CDR3: CASSQIVGQLNTEAFF. Written as DNA, the CDR3 is TGCGCCAGCAGCCAAATTGTCGGACAGCTGAACACTGAAGCTTTCTTT.

This clonotype showed up just a few times. The chain carries TRBV11-2 and TRBJ2-7, with D perhaps given as TRBD1 or TRBD2 (6 bases each). V lost 4 bases, J lost 6 bases, and 22 bases lay in between. The CDR3 extends over 16 amino acids. CDR1 and CDR2 (germline): SGHAT, FQNNGV. CDR3 DNA sequence: TGTGCCAGCAGCTCCCACGGAGGGGGAAGGATCCGCGAGCAGTACTTC. It specifies CASSSHGGGRIREQYF.

This clonotype was recorded a few times. V usage is TRBV27 and J usage is TRBJ2-2, with D maybe TRBD1 (5 bases). The CDR3 has 13 residues. Germline V gene sequence: CDR1 MNHEY, CDR2 SMNVEV (reference sequence). The V end lost 7 bases, the J end lost 4 bases, and 10 bases lay between the germline ends. CDR3 in amino acids: CASTQEFTGELFF. The CDR3 nucleotides are TGTGCCAGCACACAGGAGTTCACCGGGGAGCTGTTTTTT.

Turning to this clonotype: Since no conserved phenylalanine or tryptophan closes the CDR3, a read error is the likely cause. The chain employs TRBV5-6 and TRBJ1-1; the D gene is possibly TRBD1 (6 bases). CDR1 is SGHDT, CDR2 YYEEEE, per germline. V lost 4 bases and J lost 1, with 26 bases in between. The CDR3 is 19 residues long. DNA of the CDR3: TGTGCCAGCAGCCCCAGTTGGAATCCGACAGGCCAGAAGAACACTGAAGCTTTCATT. Protein sequence: CASSPSWNPTGQKNTEAFI.

This clonotype was counted only a few times. The chain employs TRBV6-1 and TRBJ1-5; D is ambiguous. Trimming shortened V by 6 bases and J by 6 bases, and 9 bases separated the two germline ends. The CDR3 is 12 amino acids. Germline V gene data show CDR1 as MNHNS and CDR2 as SASEGT. CDR3 in amino acids: CASRTSTQPQHF. The CDR3 DNA is TGTGCCAGCAGGACCTCTACTCAGCCCCAGCATTTT.